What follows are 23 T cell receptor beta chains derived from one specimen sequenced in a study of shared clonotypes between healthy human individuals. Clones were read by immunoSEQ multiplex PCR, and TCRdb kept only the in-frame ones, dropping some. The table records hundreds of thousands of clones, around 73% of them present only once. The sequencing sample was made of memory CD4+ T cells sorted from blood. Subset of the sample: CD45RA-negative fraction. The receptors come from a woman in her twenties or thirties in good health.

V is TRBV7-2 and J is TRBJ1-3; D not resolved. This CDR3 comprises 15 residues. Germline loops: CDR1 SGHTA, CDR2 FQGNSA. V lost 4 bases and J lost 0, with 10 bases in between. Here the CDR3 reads CASSSPGSSGNTIYF. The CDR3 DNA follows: TGTGCCAGCAGCTCCCCGGGGAGCTCTGGAAACACCATATATTTT. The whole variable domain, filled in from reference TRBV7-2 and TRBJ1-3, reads GAGVSQSPSNKVTEKGKDVELRCDPISGHTALYWYRQSLGQGLEFLIYFQGNSAPDKSGLPSDRFSAERTGGSVSTLTIQRTQQEDSAVYLCASSSPGSSGNTIYFGEGSWLTVV.

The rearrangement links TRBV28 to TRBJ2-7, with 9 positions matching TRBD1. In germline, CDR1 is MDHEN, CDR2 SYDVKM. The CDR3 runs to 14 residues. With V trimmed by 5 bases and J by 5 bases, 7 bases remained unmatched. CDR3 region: CASSPGTGIDEQYF. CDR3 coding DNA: TGTGCCAGCAGTCCCGGGACAGGGATCGACGAGCAGTACTTC.

The CDR3 DNA reads as TGTGCCATCGGCCAAGTGGAAGATACGCAGTATTTT. Residues: CAIGQVEDTQYF. The chain joins TRBV10-3 to TRBJ2-3, with unresolved D. Trimming took 8 bases from V and 5 from J, leaving 11 bases between them. The germline V gene has CDR1 ENHRY and CDR2 SYGVKD. CDR3 size: 12 residues.

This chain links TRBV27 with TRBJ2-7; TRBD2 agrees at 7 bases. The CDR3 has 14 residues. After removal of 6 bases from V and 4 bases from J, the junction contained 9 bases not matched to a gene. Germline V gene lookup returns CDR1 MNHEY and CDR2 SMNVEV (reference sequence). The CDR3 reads CASRASGRGYEQYF. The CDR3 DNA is TGTGCCAGCAGAGCATCAGGGAGGGGATACGAGCAGTACTTC.

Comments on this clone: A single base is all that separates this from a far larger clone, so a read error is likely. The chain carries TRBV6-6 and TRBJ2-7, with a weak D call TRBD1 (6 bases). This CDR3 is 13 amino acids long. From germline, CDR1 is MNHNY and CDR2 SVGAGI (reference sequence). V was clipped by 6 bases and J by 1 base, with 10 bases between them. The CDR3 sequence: CASSLQGSYEQYF. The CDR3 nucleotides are TGTGCCAGCAGCTTACAGGGTTCCTACGAGCAGTACTTC.

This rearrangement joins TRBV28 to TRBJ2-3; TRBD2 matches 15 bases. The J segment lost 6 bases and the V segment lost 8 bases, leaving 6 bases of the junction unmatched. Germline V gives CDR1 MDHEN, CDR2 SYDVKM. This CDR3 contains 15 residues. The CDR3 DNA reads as TGTGCCAGCGGTTGGACTAGCGGGAGGGCGGATACGCAGTATTTT. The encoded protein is CASGWTSGRADTQYF.

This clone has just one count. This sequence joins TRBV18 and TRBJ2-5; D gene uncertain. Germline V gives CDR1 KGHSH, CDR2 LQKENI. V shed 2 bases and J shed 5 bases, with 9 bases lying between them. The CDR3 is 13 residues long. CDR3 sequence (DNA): TGTGCCAGCTCACCATCGGAGTGGGAGACCCAGTACTTC. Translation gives CASSPSEWETQYF.

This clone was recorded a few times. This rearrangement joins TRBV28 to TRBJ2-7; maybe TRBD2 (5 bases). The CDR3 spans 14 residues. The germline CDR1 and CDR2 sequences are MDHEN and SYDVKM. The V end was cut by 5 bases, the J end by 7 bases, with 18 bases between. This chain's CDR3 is CASSPETLRGEQYF. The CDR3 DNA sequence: TGTGCCAGCAGTCCCGAGACCCTCCGGGGTGAGCAGTACTTC.

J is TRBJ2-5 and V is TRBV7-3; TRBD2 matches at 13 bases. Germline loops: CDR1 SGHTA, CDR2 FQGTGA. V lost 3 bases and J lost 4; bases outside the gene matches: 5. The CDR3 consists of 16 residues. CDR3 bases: TGTGCCAGCAGCTTGGGACTAGCGGGATTACGAGAGACCCAGTACTTC. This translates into CASSLGLAGLRETQYF.

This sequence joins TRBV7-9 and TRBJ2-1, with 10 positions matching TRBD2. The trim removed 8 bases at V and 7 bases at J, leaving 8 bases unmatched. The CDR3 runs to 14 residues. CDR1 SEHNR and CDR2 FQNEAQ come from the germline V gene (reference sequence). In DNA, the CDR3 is TGTGCCAGCTTTCCGAGCGGGAGGGGGAATGAGCAGTTCTTC. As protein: CASFPSGRGNEQFF.

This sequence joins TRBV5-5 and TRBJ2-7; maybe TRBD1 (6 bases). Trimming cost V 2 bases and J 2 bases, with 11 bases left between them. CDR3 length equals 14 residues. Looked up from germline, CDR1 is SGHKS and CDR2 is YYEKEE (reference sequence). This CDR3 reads CASSFKQGTYEQYF. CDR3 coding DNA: TGTGCCAGCAGCTTTAAACAGGGCACCTACGAGCAGTACTTC.

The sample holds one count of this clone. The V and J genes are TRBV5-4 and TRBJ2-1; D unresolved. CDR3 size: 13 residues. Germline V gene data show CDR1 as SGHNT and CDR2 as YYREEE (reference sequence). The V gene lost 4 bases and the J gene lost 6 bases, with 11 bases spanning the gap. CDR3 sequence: CASSPYDGNEQFF. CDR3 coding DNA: TGTGCCAGCAGCCCATATGACGGCAATGAGCAGTTCTTC. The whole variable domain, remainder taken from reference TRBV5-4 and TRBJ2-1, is ETGVTQSPTHLIKTRGQQVTLRCSSQSGHNTVSWYQQALGQGPQFIFQYYREEENGRGNFPPRFSGLQFPNYSSELNVNALELDDSALYLCASSPYDGNEQFFGPGTRLTVL.

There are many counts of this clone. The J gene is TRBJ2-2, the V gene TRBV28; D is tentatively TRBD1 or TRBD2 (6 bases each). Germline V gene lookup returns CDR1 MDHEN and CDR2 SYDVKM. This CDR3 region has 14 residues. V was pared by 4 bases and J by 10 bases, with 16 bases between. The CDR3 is CASSSGATRKELFF. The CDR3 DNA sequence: TGTGCCAGCAGTTCGGGGGCTACTAGAAAGGAGCTGTTTTTT. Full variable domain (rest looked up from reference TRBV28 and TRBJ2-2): DVKVTQSSRYLVKRTGEKVFLECVQDMDHENMFWYRQDPGLGLRLIYFSYDVKMKEKGDIPEGYSVSREKKERFSLILESASTNQTSMYLCASSSGATRKELFFGEGSRLTVL.

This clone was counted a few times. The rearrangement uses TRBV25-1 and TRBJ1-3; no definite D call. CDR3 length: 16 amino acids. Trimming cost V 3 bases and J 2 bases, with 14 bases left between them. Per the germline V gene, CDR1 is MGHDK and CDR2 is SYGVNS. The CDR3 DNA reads TGTGCCAGCAGTGAGGGGTACGGCTATACTGGAAACACCATATATTTT. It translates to CASSEGYGYTGNTIYF.

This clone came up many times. CDR3 amino acids: CASKRKGNTGELFF. The CDR3 DNA reads as TGTGCCAGCAAAAGGAAGGGGAACACCGGGGAGCTGTTTTTT. The chain uses TRBV19 and TRBJ2-2; D unresolved. Trimming removed 9 bases from V and 1 base from J, with 12 bases in between. CDR1 and CDR2 from the germline V gene are LNHDA and SQIVND (reference sequence). The CDR3 runs to 14 residues.

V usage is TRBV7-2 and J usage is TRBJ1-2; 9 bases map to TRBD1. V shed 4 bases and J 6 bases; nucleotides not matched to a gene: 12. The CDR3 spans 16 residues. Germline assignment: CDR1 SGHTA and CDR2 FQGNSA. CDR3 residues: CASSSHSGQGGHGYTF. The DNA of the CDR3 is TGTGCCAGCAGCTCACACTCGGGACAGGGAGGTCATGGCTACACCTTC.

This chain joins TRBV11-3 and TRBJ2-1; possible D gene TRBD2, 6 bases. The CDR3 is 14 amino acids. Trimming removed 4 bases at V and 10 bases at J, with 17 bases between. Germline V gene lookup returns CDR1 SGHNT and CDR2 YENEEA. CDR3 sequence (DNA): TGTGCCAGCAGCTACCGGGCTAGCGCCTACGAGCAGTTCTTC. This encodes CASSYRASAYEQFF.

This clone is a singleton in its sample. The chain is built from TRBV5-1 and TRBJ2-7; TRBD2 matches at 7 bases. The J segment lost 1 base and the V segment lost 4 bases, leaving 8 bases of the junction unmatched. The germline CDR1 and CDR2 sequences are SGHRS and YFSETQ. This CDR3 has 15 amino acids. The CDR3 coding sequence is TGCGCCAGCAGCCCCGCAGCGGGATCATCCTACGAGCAGTACTTC. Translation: CASSPAAGSSYEQYF.

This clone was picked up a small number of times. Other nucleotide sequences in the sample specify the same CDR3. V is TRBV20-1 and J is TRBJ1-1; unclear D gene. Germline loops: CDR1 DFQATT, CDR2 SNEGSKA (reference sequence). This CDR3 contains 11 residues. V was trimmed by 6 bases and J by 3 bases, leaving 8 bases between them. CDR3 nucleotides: TGCAGTGCGGATAGGGACACTGAAGCTTTCTTT. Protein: CSADRDTEAFF.

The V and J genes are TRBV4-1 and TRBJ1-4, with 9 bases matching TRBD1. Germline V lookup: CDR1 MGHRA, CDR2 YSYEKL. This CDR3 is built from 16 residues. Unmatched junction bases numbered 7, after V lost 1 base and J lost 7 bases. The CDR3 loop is CASSQGPGQGIEKLFF. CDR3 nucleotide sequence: TGCGCCAGCAGCCAAGGACCGGGACAGGGCATTGAAAAACTGTTTTTT.

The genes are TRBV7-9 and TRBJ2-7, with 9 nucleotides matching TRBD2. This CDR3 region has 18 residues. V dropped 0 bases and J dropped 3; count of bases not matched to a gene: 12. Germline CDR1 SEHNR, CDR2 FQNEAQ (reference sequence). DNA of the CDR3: TGTGCCAGCAGCTTAGCAGCCACCAGCGGGAGGCCAAACTACGAGCAGTACTTC. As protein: CASSLAATSGRPNYEQYF.

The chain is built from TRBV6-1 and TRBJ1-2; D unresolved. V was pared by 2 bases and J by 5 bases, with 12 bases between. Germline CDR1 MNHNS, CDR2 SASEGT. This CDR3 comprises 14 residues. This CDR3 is CASSERASAYGYTF. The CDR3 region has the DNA TGTGCCAGCAGTGAAAGGGCGTCTGCATATGGCTACACCTTC.

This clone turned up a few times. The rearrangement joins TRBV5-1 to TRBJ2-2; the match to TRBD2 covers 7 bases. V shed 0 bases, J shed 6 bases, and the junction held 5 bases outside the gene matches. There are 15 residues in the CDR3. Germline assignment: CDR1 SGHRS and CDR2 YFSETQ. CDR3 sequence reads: CASSLGTAGAGELFF. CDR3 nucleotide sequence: TGCGCCAGCAGCTTGGGTACGGCGGGAGCCGGGGAGCTGTTTTTT.